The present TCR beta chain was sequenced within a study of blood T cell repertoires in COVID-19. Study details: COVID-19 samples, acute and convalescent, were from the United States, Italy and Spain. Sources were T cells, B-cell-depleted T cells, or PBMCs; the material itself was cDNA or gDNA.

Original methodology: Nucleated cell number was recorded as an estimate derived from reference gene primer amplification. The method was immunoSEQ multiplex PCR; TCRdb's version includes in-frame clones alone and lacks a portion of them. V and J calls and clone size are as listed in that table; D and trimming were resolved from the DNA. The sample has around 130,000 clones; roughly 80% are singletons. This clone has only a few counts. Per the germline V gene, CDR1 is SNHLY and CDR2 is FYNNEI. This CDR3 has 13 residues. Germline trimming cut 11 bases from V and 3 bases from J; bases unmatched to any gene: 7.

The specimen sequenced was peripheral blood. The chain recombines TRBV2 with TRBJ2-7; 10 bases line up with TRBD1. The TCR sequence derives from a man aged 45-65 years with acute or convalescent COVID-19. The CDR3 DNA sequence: TGTGCCGGACAGGGGGTATCGATCTACGAGCAGTACTTC. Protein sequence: CAGQGVSIYEQYF.